This TCR beta chain was identified in a study of CD8+ T cells in alopecia areata. Overall study results and limits: Scalp and blood samples kept many expanded lesional clones throughout tofacitinib. Among patients, TCR sharing was less clear than in mice, a difference possibly due in part to HLA diversity in the patient population.

Turning to this clone: Its antigen is undetermined.

The sample's treatment: oral pan-JAK inhibitor, 5-10 mg twice daily. The germline V gene has CDR1 GTSNPN and CDR2 SVGIG (reference sequence). V lost 0 bases and J lost 8, with 7 bases in between. This CDR3 contains 12 residues. The sequencing template was cDNA reverse transcribed from extracted RNA. Libraries were prepared by immunoSEQ multiplex PCR; TCRdb keeps only in-frame clonotypes and omits some of them. The sample holds roughly 200,000 clones, approximately 53% seen once. The rearrangement links TRBV30 to TRBJ1-4; D unclear. The source is a human donor with alopecia areata. The material was CD8+ T cells sorted from blood, obtained at week 24, from a patient treated with tofacitinib. The CDR3 is CAWSVLREKLFF. The CDR3 bases are TGTGCCTGGAGTGTACTCAGGGAAAAACTGTTTTTT.